These T cell receptor beta chains were read from a single sample in a study of cytomegalovirus exposure and HLA in healthy donors. TCRdb's table, derived via immunoSEQ multiplex PCR, lists solely in-frame clones and lacks some. The data hold about 200,000 clones, with more than 75% observed a single time. The specimen sequenced was PBMCs. These receptors were collected from a woman between 35 and 50 years old in good health and CMV-seronegative. CDR3s include the opening cysteine and the closing phenylalanine or tryptophan. Each record gives: D gene, J gene, clone size, V gene, CDR3 protein, CDR3 DNA. D genes are given only for firm matches. Clone size is shown for a subset of rows, as once, few, many or a class of expanded clone.

d_gene: NA; j_gene: TRBJ2-3; abundance: NA; v_gene: TRBV30; CDR3aa: CAWTGSTDTQYF; CDR3nt: TGTGCCTGGACAGGGAGCACAGATACGCAGTATTTT
d_gene: NA; j_gene: TRBJ2-7; abundance: NA; v_gene: TRBV10-2; CDR3aa: CASSLGQSSYEQYF; CDR3nt: TGCGCCAGCAGCCTGGGGCAGAGCTCCTACGAGCAGTACTTC
d_gene: TRBD2; j_gene: TRBJ2-2; abundance: NA; v_gene: TRBV28; CDR3aa: CASSLWLAGDGRPGELFF; CDR3nt: TGTGCCAGCAGTTTATGGCTAGCGGGAGATGGGCGCCCCGGGGAGCTGTTTTTT
d_gene: TRBD2; j_gene: TRBJ2-7; abundance: NA; v_gene: TRBV19; CDR3aa: CASSIFGPGLAATYEQYF; CDR3nt: TGTGCCAGTAGTATATTCGGGCCAGGACTAGCGGCTACCTACGAGCAGTACTTC
d_gene: NA; j_gene: TRBJ2-7; abundance: NA; v_gene: TRBV19; CDR3aa: CASSSFYEQYF; CDR3nt: TGTGCCAGTAGTTCTTTCTACGAGCAGTACTTC
d_gene: TRBD2; j_gene: TRBJ2-3; abundance: once; v_gene: TRBV5-4; CDR3aa: CASSLKLAGASTDTQYF; CDR3nt: TGTGCCAGCAGCCTTAAACTAGCGGGCGCTAGCACAGATACGCAGTATTTT
d_gene: NA; j_gene: TRBJ1-2; abundance: once; v_gene: TRBV2; CDR3aa: CASGDYYGYTF; CDR3nt: TGTGCCAGCGGAGACTATTATGGCTACACCTTC
d_gene: NA; j_gene: TRBJ2-1; abundance: NA; v_gene: TRBV11-2; CDR3aa: CASSLAESSYNEQFF; CDR3nt: TGTGCCAGCAGCTTAGCGGAGAGCTCCTACAATGAGCAGTTCTTC
d_gene: TRBD1; j_gene: TRBJ1-1; abundance: few; v_gene: TRBV5-1; CDR3aa: CASSLGYRGEAFF; CDR3nt: TGCGCCAGCAGCTTGGGGTACAGGGGTGAAGCTTTCTTT
d_gene: TRBD2; j_gene: TRBJ2-7; abundance: NA; v_gene: TRBV7-2; CDR3aa: CASSLSLAGSGQYF; CDR3nt: TGTGCCAGCAGCCTAAGCCTAGCGGGATCGGGGCAGTACTTC
d_gene: NA; j_gene: TRBJ2-7; abundance: NA; v_gene: TRBV19; CDR3aa: CASSSQNGLAAAEQYF; CDR3nt: TGTGCCAGTAGTTCCCAAAACGGGCTAGCTGCCGCCGAGCAGTACTTC
d_gene: TRBD2; j_gene: TRBJ2-3; abundance: NA; v_gene: TRBV5-1; CDR3aa: CASSLSGRVDTQYF; CDR3nt: TGCGCCAGCAGCTTGAGCGGGAGGGTCGATACGCAGTATTTT
d_gene: NA; j_gene: TRBJ2-6; abundance: NA; v_gene: TRBV19; CDR3aa: CASSRTGKANVLTF; CDR3nt: TGTGCCAGTAGTAGGACCGGGAAGGCCAACGTCCTGACTTTC
d_gene: NA; j_gene: TRBJ1-2; abundance: NA; v_gene: TRBV18; CDR3aa: CASSPATVYGYTF; CDR3nt: TGTGCCAGCTCACCAGCGACAGTCTATGGCTACACCTTC
d_gene: TRBD1; j_gene: TRBJ2-2; abundance: few; v_gene: TRBV6-4; CDR3aa: CASRTGDTGELFF; CDR3nt: TGTGCCAGCAGGACAGGGGACACCGGGGAGCTGTTTTTT
d_gene: NA; j_gene: TRBJ2-3; abundance: NA; v_gene: TRBV19; CDR3aa: CASTRENTDTQYF; CDR3nt: TGTGCCAGTACTCGGGAAAACACAGATACGCAGTATTTT
d_gene: TRBD2; j_gene: TRBJ2-7; abundance: NA; v_gene: TRBV5-1; CDR3aa: CASSLEPSGRSYEQYF; CDR3nt: TGCGCCAGCAGCTTGGAGCCTAGCGGGAGATCCTACGAGCAGTACTTC
d_gene: NA; j_gene: TRBJ1-5; abundance: NA; v_gene: TRBV2; CDR3aa: CASSGDTRQPQHF; CDR3nt: TGTGCCAGCAGTGGAGACACTAGGCAGCCCCAGCATTTT
d_gene: TRBD1; j_gene: TRBJ1-1; abundance: NA; v_gene: TRBV14; CDR3aa: CASRPDRGANTEAFF; CDR3nt: TGTGCCAGCAGACCGGACAGGGGCGCGAACACTGAAGCTTTCTTT
d_gene: NA; j_gene: TRBJ2-7; abundance: NA; v_gene: TRBV7-8; CDR3aa: CASSWTTGASYEQYF; CDR3nt: TGTGCCAGCAGCTGGACCACGGGAGCCTCCTACGAGCAGTACTTC
d_gene: TRBD1; j_gene: TRBJ1-5; abundance: NA; v_gene: TRBV30; CDR3aa: CAWSVGGTGNQPQHF; CDR3nt: TGTGCCTGGAGTGTAGGGGGGACAGGGAATCAGCCCCAGCATTTT
d_gene: TRBD1; j_gene: TRBJ2-5; abundance: NA; v_gene: TRBV28; CDR3aa: CASSFGTGVVETQYF; CDR3nt: TGTGCCAGCAGTTTCGGGACAGGGGTTGTAGAGACCCAGTACTTC
d_gene: TRBD1; j_gene: TRBJ1-1; abundance: NA; v_gene: TRBV14; CDR3aa: CASSQERKTGRGTEAFF; CDR3nt: TGTGCCAGCAGCCAAGAACGTAAGACAGGGCGTGGCACTGAAGCTTTCTTT
d_gene: TRBD1; j_gene: TRBJ1-1; abundance: few; v_gene: TRBV10-1; CDR3aa: CASSGGQGNTEAFF; CDR3nt: TGCGCCAGCAGTGGGGGACAGGGAAACACTGAAGCTTTCTTT
d_gene: NA; j_gene: TRBJ1-3; abundance: NA; v_gene: TRBV28; CDR3aa: CASSVHTNALGNTIYF; CDR3nt: TGTGCCAGCAGTGTCCACACCAATGCCCTTGGAAACACCATATATTTT
d_gene: TRBD1; j_gene: TRBJ1-1; abundance: NA; v_gene: TRBV6-6; CDR3aa: CASSLSGQGATEAFF; CDR3nt: TGTGCCAGCAGTTTGAGCGGACAGGGGGCAACTGAAGCTTTCTTT
d_gene: TRBD1; j_gene: TRBJ2-7; abundance: NA; v_gene: TRBV27; CDR3aa: CASSLGTGFAHEQYF; CDR3nt: TGTGCCAGCAGTCTCGGGACAGGGTTCGCCCACGAGCAGTACTTC
d_gene: NA; j_gene: TRBJ2-7; abundance: NA; v_gene: TRBV27; CDR3aa: CASSSGRAYEQYF; CDR3nt: TGTGCCAGCAGTTCGGGCAGGGCATACGAGCAGTACTTC
d_gene: TRBD2; j_gene: TRBJ2-7; abundance: NA; v_gene: TRBV4-1; CDR3aa: CASSQESGRSSYEQYF; CDR3nt: TGCGCCAGCAGCCAAGAGAGCGGGAGAAGCTCCTACGAGCAGTACTTC
d_gene: TRBD1; j_gene: TRBJ2-5; abundance: few; v_gene: TRBV27; CDR3aa: CASSLGAGGAVGETQYF; CDR3nt: TGTGCCAGCAGTTTAGGGGCAGGGGGCGCGGTCGGAGAGACCCAGTACTTC
d_gene: TRBD2; j_gene: TRBJ2-7; abundance: once; v_gene: TRBV19; CDR3aa: CASSIYPAGAGYEQYF; CDR3nt: TGTGCCAGTAGTATTTATCCAGCGGGGGCGGGCTACGAGCAGTACTTC
d_gene: TRBD2; j_gene: TRBJ2-7; abundance: once; v_gene: TRBV27; CDR3aa: CASLTGGIEDEQYF; CDR3nt: TGTGCCAGCCTAACGGGAGGGATAGAGGACGAGCAGTACTTC
d_gene: TRBD2; j_gene: TRBJ2-2; abundance: NA; v_gene: TRBV5-1; CDR3aa: CASSLAPAGGTGELFF; CDR3nt: TGCGCCAGCAGCTTGGCCCCTGCGGGAGGGACCGGGGAGCTGTTTTTT
d_gene: NA; j_gene: TRBJ1-5; abundance: once; v_gene: TRBV28; CDR3aa: CASSSPQGLGQPQHF; CDR3nt: TGTGCCAGCAGTTCCCCTCAGGGGCTTGGGCAGCCCCAGCATTTT
d_gene: NA; j_gene: TRBJ1-5; abundance: NA; v_gene: TRBV27; CDR3aa: CASSLSYSNQPQHF; CDR3nt: TGTGCCAGCAGTTTATCCTATAGCAATCAGCCCCAGCATTTT
d_gene: NA; j_gene: TRBJ2-5; abundance: NA; v_gene: TRBV6-1; CDR3aa: CASGQSLQETQYF; CDR3nt: TGTGCCAGCGGACAGTCACTACAAGAGACCCAGTACTTC
d_gene: TRBD1; j_gene: TRBJ1-5; abundance: NA; v_gene: TRBV6-5; CDR3aa: CASSPDRAQPQHF; CDR3nt: TGTGCCAGCAGCCCGGACAGGGCTCAGCCCCAGCATTTT
d_gene: TRBD2; j_gene: TRBJ2-7; abundance: NA; v_gene: TRBV10-3; CDR3aa: CAISEAGGYEQYF; CDR3nt: TGTGCCATCTCCGAGGCGGGGGGGTACGAGCAGTACTTC
d_gene: TRBD2; j_gene: TRBJ2-7; abundance: NA; v_gene: TRBV7-9; CDR3aa: CASSLARELDEQYF; CDR3nt: TGTGCCAGCAGCTTGGCGCGGGAGCTGGATGAGCAGTACTTC
d_gene: NA; j_gene: TRBJ2-3; abundance: NA; v_gene: TRBV5-5; CDR3aa: CASSFDGAADTQYF; CDR3nt: TGTGCCAGCAGCTTTGACGGAGCGGCAGATACGCAGTATTTT
d_gene: NA; j_gene: TRBJ1-5; abundance: NA; v_gene: TRBV19; CDR3aa: CASNTGRQPQPQHF; CDR3nt: TGTGCCAGTAACACAGGGAGACAGCCCCAGCCCCAGCATTTT
d_gene: NA; j_gene: TRBJ1-1; abundance: NA; v_gene: TRBV29-1; CDR3aa: CSVFWTEYTEAFF; CDR3nt: TGCAGCGTTTTTTGGACAGAATACACTGAAGCTTTCTTT
d_gene: NA; j_gene: TRBJ2-7; abundance: NA; v_gene: TRBV7-9; CDR3aa: CASSLGGGWYEQYF; CDR3nt: TGTGCCAGCAGCTTAGGGGGAGGTTGGTACGAGCAGTACTTC
d_gene: NA; j_gene: TRBJ2-7; abundance: NA; v_gene: TRBV6-6; CDR3aa: CASSYLAYEQYF; CDR3nt: TGTGCCAGCAGTTACTTAGCCTACGAGCAGTACTTC
d_gene: TRBD1; j_gene: TRBJ2-7; abundance: few; v_gene: TRBV27; CDR3aa: CASRYSPGQGDYEQYF; CDR3nt: TGTGCCAGCCGTTACTCTCCGGGACAGGGTGACTACGAGCAGTACTTC
d_gene: NA; j_gene: TRBJ1-1; abundance: few; v_gene: TRBV4-1; CDR3aa: CASSQDRGTEAFF; CDR3nt: TGCGCCAGCAGCCAAGACCGGGGAACTGAAGCTTTCTTT
d_gene: TRBD1; j_gene: TRBJ1-1; abundance: NA; v_gene: TRBV5-1; CDR3aa: CASSSMTGSNTEAFF; CDR3nt: TGCGCCAGCAGCTCCATGACAGGGAGCAACACTGAAGCTTTCTTT
d_gene: NA; j_gene: TRBJ2-1; abundance: NA; v_gene: TRBV4-2; CDR3aa: CASSPRTRMAYNEQFF; CDR3nt: TGTGCCAGCAGCCCTAGGACACGCATGGCATACAATGAGCAGTTCTTC
d_gene: NA; j_gene: TRBJ2-1; abundance: NA; v_gene: TRBV10-2; CDR3aa: CASSEPYRGEQFF; CDR3nt: TGCGCCAGCAGTGAGCCCTACCGGGGGGAGCAGTTCTTC
d_gene: NA; j_gene: TRBJ2-1; abundance: NA; v_gene: TRBV5-4; CDR3aa: CASSIRGGSKEQFF; CDR3nt: TGTGCCAGCAGCATCAGAGGAGGGAGCAAGGAGCAGTTCTTC
d_gene: TRBD2; j_gene: TRBJ2-2; abundance: NA; v_gene: TRBV19; CDR3aa: CASSMRLAGYTGELFF; CDR3nt: TGTGCCAGTAGTATGAGACTAGCGGGATACACCGGGGAGCTGTTTTTT
d_gene: NA; j_gene: TRBJ1-3; abundance: NA; v_gene: TRBV9; CDR3aa: CARGKQGSGNTIYF; CDR3nt: TGTGCCAGAGGAAAACAGGGCTCTGGAAACACCATATATTTT
d_gene: NA; j_gene: TRBJ1-2; abundance: NA; v_gene: TRBV19; CDR3aa: CASRTGGDGYTF; CDR3nt: TGTGCCAGTAGGACGGGGGGAGATGGCTACACCTTC
d_gene: NA; j_gene: TRBJ1-1; abundance: NA; v_gene: TRBV2; CDR3aa: CASSDRVVFTEAFF; CDR3nt: TGTGCCAGCAGTGACAGGGTAGTATTCACTGAAGCTTTCTTT
d_gene: NA; j_gene: TRBJ2-2; abundance: NA; v_gene: TRBV27; CDR3aa: CASSYYRGGRTGPEGGELFF; CDR3nt: TGTGCCAGCAGTTATTATCGGGGAGGTAGGACAGGACCCGAAGGCGGGGAGCTGTTTTTT